These 11 T cell receptor beta chains originate from one sample sequenced in a study of human thymus T cells. Resections from corrective heart surgery supplied the thymus tissue. Data came from immunoSEQ multiplex PCR; TCRdb stores just in-frame clones and leaves some out. The sample carries about 78,000 clones, approximately 96% recorded once. Sequencing was done on a sample of thymus tissue. These receptors came from a boy younger than two with a congenital heart defect but otherwise immunologically healthy.

The chain couples TRBV6-5 to TRBJ1-2; D ambiguous. CDR1 and CDR2 from the germline V gene are MNHEY and SVGAGI. Trimming removed 3 bases from V and 8 bases from J, with 16 bases in between. The CDR3 runs to 14 residues. The CDR3 loop is CASSYISQSQGYTF. The CDR3 nucleotides read TGTGCCAGCAGTTATATTTCACAGTCTCAGGGCTACACCTTC.

This rearrangement joins TRBV18 to TRBJ2-3; TRBD1 matches 10 bases. Germline V CDR1 and CDR2: KGHSH, LQKENI. V shed 2 bases and J 5 bases; nucleotides not matched to a gene: 10. The CDR3 has 17 amino acids. CDR3 nucleotides: TGTGCCAGCTCACCAGAGAGACAGGGGGCGTCGGTAGATACGCAGTATTTT. Protein: CASSPERQGASVDTQYF.

The rearrangement uses TRBV11-2 and TRBJ1-1; D possibly corresponds to TRBD1 (5 bases). Trimming removed 0 bases from V and 2 bases from J, with 19 bases in between. The CDR3 spans 18 residues. The germline CDR1 and CDR2 sequences are SGHAT and FQNNGV. The CDR3 loop reads CASSLDRTSGRENTEAFF. The CDR3 DNA follows: TGTGCCAGCAGCTTAGATAGGACAAGTGGGCGAGAAAACACTGAAGCTTTCTTT.

J is TRBJ2-1 and V is TRBV11-3, with TRBD2 matching over 11 bases. CDR3 length equals 16 residues. Germline assignment: CDR1 SGHNT and CDR2 YENEEA. Trimming removed 4 bases from V and 8 bases from J; junction bases left unmatched: 10. The CDR3 spells CASSSLTSGKEDEQFF. The CDR3 coding sequence is TGTGCCAGCAGCTCCCTGACTAGCGGGAAGGAAGATGAGCAGTTCTTC. Full variable domain (missing parts from reference TRBV11-3 and TRBJ2-1): EAGVVQSPRYKIIEKKQPVAFWCNPISGHNTLYWYLQNLGQGPELLIRYENEEAVDDSQLPKDRFSAERLKGVDSTLKIQPAELGDSAVYLCASSSLTSGKEDEQFFGPGTRLTVL.

The chain carries TRBV7-2 and TRBJ2-7; the D call may be TRBD1 or TRBD2 (5 bases each). CDR3 length equals 15 residues. The V gene lost 5 bases and the J gene lost 2 bases, with 16 bases spanning the gap. In germline, CDR1 is SGHTA, CDR2 FQGNSA. The CDR3 DNA follows: TGTGCCAGCAGCAAACTCGGGACCGAGACCTACGAGCAGTACTTC. Its protein product is CASSKLGTETYEQYF.

The chain employs TRBV21-1 and TRBJ1-6; the D call TRBD1 from the table was never checked on the DNA. TRBV21-1 is listed as a pseudogene. The CDR3 runs 18 residues. CDR3 sequence reads: CASSKLLRDRGRLSPLHF. For the CDR3, the DNA is TGTGCCAGCAGCAAATTGCTGAGGGACAGGGGGCGCCTTTCACCCCTCCACTTT.

V is TRBV10-3 and J is TRBJ2-5; a weak D match, TRBD2 (5 bases). Germline values: CDR1 ENHRY, CDR2 SYGVKD. The CDR3 is 14 amino acids. V gave up 2 bases and J gave up 4 bases, with 11 bases separating them. CDR3 nucleotides: TGTGCCATCAGTGAGAGAGGGTTTGGAGAGACCCAGTACTTC. Protein product: CAISERGFGETQYF.

The chain uses TRBV7-9 and TRBJ1-1; D unclear. Germline V gives CDR1 SEHNR, CDR2 FQNEAQ (reference sequence). The CDR3 covers 19 residues. Between the trimmed V and J ends, which lost 5 bases and 4 bases, there was a span of 29 bases. The CDR3 protein is CASSPHCKEAPEWSTEAFF. CDR3 sequence (DNA): TGTGCCAGCAGCCCCCATTGCAAAGAGGCACCTGAGTGGAGCACTGAAGCTTTCTTT.

The rearrangement uses TRBV12-5 and TRBJ2-5; 12 positions match TRBD2. In germline, CDR1 is LGHNT, CDR2 FRNRAP. V shed 6 bases and J 2 bases; nucleotides not matched to a gene: 7. The CDR3 length is 16 residues. The chain's CDR3 is CASGLTSGSGQETQYF. The CDR3 coding sequence is TGTGCTAGTGGCCTGACTAGCGGGAGTGGGCAAGAGACCCAGTACTTC.

This chain connects TRBV27 to TRBJ1-4, with 8 nucleotides matching TRBD1. Losses at the gene ends were 4 bases for V and 0 bases for J; bases not matched to a gene: 10. Germline V gives CDR1 MNHEY, CDR2 SMNVEV (reference sequence). CDR3 length: 18 residues. CDR3 sequence: CASSSTREQGATNEKLFF. CDR3 nucleotide sequence: TGTGCCAGCAGTTCGACACGGGAACAGGGGGCAACTAATGAAAAACTGTTTTTT.

This chain connects TRBV9 to TRBJ2-7; no firm D call. From germline, CDR1 is SGDLS and CDR2 YYNGEE. V gave up 5 bases and J gave up 3 bases, with 18 bases separating them. The CDR3 consists of 15 residues. The CDR3 DNA reads TGTGCCAGCAGTCAAAATGTTGGCCGGCACTACGAGCAGTACTTC. The encoded protein is CASSQNVGRHYEQYF.